This is a list of T cell receptor beta chains from one sample in a study of human T cells and chemical hapten exposure. One entry per CDR3 protein results from TCRdb running MiXCR on the RACE reads. This sample has more than 55,000 distinct CDR3 sequences, with around 11% found just once. This specimen consisted of whole blood, obtained in connection with sensitization to the hapten diphenylcyclopropenone (DPC). The receptors originated from a woman aged 40 to 50 with alopecia areata. Some clones in this sample may be carry-over from other donors' samples. The CDR3 runs from the conserved cysteine through the conserved F or W. D genes are given only for firm matches. Clone size is not always given. Where it is, it says once, few, many or a class for expanded clones.

d_gene	v_gene	j_gene	abundance	CDR3aa	CDR3nt
TRBD1	TRBV15	TRBJ1-1	.	CATSPHRGTEAFF	TGTGCCACCAGCCCCCACAGGGGGACTGAAGCTTTCTTT
.	TRBV29-1	TRBJ2-7	medium-sized	CSVVQGSYEQYF	TGCAGCGTTGTACAGGGCTCCTACGAGCAGTACTTC
.	TRBV18	TRBJ1-1	few	CASSPWYGDTEAFF	TGTGCCAGCTCACCATGGTACGGAGACACTGAAGCTTTCTTT
.	TRBV5-6	TRBJ2-7	many	CASSQGLSYEQYF	TGTGCCAGCAGCCAGGGACTGTCCTACGAGCAGTACTTC
TRBD1	TRBV23-1	TRBJ1-5	many	CASGPRDRGANQPQHF	TGCGCCAGCGGTCCCCGGGACAGGGGGGCTAATCAGCCCCAGCATTTT
TRBD2	TRBV7-2	TRBJ2-1	many	CASSPGLAANEQFF	TGTGCCAGCAGCCCGGGACTAGCGGCCAATGAGCAGTTCTTC
TRBD1	TRBV5-4	TRBJ2-7	many	CASSLGGPGQGSYEQYF	TGTGCCAGCAGCTTGGGGGGGCCGGGACAGGGATCCTACGAGCAGTACTTC
.	TRBV27	TRBJ1-1	few	CASSLALMNTEAFF	TGTGCCAGCAGTTTAGCGCTGATGAACACTGAAGCTTTCTTT
.	TRBV12-3/TRBV12-4	TRBJ2-7	many	CASSEGLAINEQYF	TGTGCCAGCAGCGAGGGGCTGGCGATTAACGAGCAGTACTTC
.	TRBV6-5	TRBJ2-6	few	CASTAGLFSGANVLTF	TGTGCCAGCACCGCTGGACTGTTCTCTGGGGCCAACGTCCTGACTTTC